One sample yielded the 4 T cell receptor beta chains listed below, sequenced in a study of post-analysis software for immune sequencing data. The study, taken as a whole, reports: When patients were compared with controls, a handful of TRBV segments were more frequent, TRBV5-6, TRBV5-1 and TRBV20-1 among them.

These receptors have no identified antigens. Researchers reported that TCR beta cDNA libraries carried unique molecular identifiers. Via MiXCR, TCRdb re-called the PCR reads, giving one row per CDR3 protein. The sample shows approximately 570,000 distinct CDR3 sequences, roughly 46% of them seen only once. Sequenced sample: blood. These receptors all come from a girl between 5 and 17 years old with multiple sclerosis.

With regard to this clonotype: The junction departs from germline at one end; a sequencing error may be responsible. The chain uses TRBV5-1 and TRBJ1-2, with D tentatively TRBD1 (5 bases). The CDR3 loop spans 14 amino acids. Germline CDR1 is SGHRS and CDR2 is YFSETQ. The CDR3 is CAGSSWDGNYGYTF. CDR3 DNA sequence: TGCGCCGGCAGCTCATGGGACGGGAACTATGGCTACACCTTC.

This clonotype showed up just a few times. The J gene is TRBJ2-1, the V gene TRBV6-5; D not certain. Trimming took 0 bases from V and 0 from J, leaving 9 bases between them. There are 16 residues in the CDR3. Germline-derived CDR1 and CDR2 are MNHEY and SVGAGI. The CDR3 DNA reads TGTGCCAGCAGTTACTCGGGCTCAAGCTCCTACAATGAGCAGTTCTTC. Translation gives CASSYSGSSSYNEQFF.

The chain joins TRBV29-1 to TRBJ2-5; 13 bases are a match to TRBD2. The CDR3 sequence is 13 residues long. Germline V lookup: CDR1 SQVTM, CDR2 ANQGSEA. V shed 8 bases, J shed 5 bases, and the junction held 5 bases outside the gene matches. CDR3 protein: CSFGLAGVETQYF. CDR3 sequence (DNA): TGCAGCTTCGGACTAGCGGGAGTTGAGACCCAGTACTTC. Complete variable domain (other parts from reference TRBV29-1 and TRBJ2-5): SAVISQKPSRDICQRGTSLTIQCQVDSQVTMMFWYRQQPGQSLTLIATANQGSEATYESGFVIDKFPISRPNLTFSTLTVSNMSPEDSSIYLCSFGLAGVETQYFGPGTRLLVL.

J is TRBJ2-5 and V is TRBV7-2; 9 bases are a match to TRBD2. Losses at the gene ends were 3 bases for V and 5 bases for J; bases not matched to a gene: 7. CDR1 SGHTA and CDR2 FQGNSA come from the germline V gene. The CDR3 is 15 amino acids. CDR3 in DNA: TGTGCCAGCAGCTTCATTAGCGGGGGTGGTGAGACCCAGTACTTC. Translating it yields CASSFISGGGETQYF.